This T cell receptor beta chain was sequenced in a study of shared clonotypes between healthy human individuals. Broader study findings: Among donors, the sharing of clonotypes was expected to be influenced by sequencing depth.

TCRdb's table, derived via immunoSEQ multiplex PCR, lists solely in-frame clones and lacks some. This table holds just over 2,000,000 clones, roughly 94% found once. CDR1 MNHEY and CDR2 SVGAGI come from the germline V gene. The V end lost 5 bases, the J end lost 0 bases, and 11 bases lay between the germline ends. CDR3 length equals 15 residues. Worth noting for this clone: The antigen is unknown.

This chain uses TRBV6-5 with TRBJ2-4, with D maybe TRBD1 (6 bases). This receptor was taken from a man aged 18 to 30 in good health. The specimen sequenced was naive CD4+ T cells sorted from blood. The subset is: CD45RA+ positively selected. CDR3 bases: TGTGCCAGCAGTACGACAGGTTTAGCCAAAAACATTCAGTACTTC. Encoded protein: CASSTTGLAKNIQYF.